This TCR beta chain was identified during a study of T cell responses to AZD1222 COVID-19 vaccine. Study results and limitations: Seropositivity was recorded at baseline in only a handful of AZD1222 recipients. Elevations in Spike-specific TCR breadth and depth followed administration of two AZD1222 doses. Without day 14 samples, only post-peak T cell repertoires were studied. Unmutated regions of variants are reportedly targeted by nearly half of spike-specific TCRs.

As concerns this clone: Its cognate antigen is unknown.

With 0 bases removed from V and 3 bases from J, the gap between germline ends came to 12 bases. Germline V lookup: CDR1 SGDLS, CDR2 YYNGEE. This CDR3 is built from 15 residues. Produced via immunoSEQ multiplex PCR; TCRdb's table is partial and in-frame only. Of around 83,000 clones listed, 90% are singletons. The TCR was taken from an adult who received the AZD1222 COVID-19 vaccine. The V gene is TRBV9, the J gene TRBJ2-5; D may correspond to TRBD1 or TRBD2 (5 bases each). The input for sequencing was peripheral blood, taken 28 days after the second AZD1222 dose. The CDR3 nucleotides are TGTGCCAGCAGCGTAGGCCCAGGGACCAAAGAGACCCAGTACTTC. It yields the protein CASSVGPGTKETQYF.